This T cell receptor beta chain stems from a study of blood T cell repertoires in COVID-19. Overall study context: The cDNA or gDNA used as material had been derived from T cells, B-cell-depleted T cells, or PBMCs.

Sequencing used immunoSEQ multiplex PCR; TCRdb keeps in-frame clones, though not all of them. The table lists about 300,000 clones, around 84% of them singletons. This CDR3 is 13 amino acids long. Between the trimmed V and J ends, which lost 3 bases and 0 bases, there was a span of 5 bases. The receptor was derived from a woman aged 45-60 years who had recovered from COVID-19. The sequenced sample was PBMCs or T cells enriched from blood (not recorded which). V usage is TRBV12-3 or TRBV12-4 and J usage is TRBJ1-2; no clear D gene. The CDR3 DNA sequence: TGTGCCAGCAGTTTCTCGTCTAACTATGGCTACACCTTC. It is translated as CASSFSSNYGYTF.